This T cell receptor (beta chain) was identified in a study of T cell responses to AZD1222 COVID-19 vaccine. Notes on the study in general: Clonal diversity was possibly underestimated, and the donors were mostly white British, with more females.

Trimming cost V 4 bases and J 2 bases; bases outside gene matches: 0. Germline V gives CDR1 SGHAT, CDR2 FQNNGV. This CDR3 contains 15 residues. Regarding this clone: Its antigen is unknown.

Clones were read by immunoSEQ multiplex PCR, and TCRdb kept only the in-frame ones, dropping some. The sample shows about 130,000 clones, 92% of them seen only once. The chain uses TRBV11-2 and TRBJ2-1, with 12 bases aligning to TRBD2. The receptor comes from an adult in good health. Sequencing used peripheral blood, obtained on day 0 of AZD1222 vaccination. The CDR3 bases are TGTGCCAGCAGCTCTAGCGGGGGGGCCTACAATGAGCAGTTCTTC. Amino acids: CASSSSGGAYNEQFF.